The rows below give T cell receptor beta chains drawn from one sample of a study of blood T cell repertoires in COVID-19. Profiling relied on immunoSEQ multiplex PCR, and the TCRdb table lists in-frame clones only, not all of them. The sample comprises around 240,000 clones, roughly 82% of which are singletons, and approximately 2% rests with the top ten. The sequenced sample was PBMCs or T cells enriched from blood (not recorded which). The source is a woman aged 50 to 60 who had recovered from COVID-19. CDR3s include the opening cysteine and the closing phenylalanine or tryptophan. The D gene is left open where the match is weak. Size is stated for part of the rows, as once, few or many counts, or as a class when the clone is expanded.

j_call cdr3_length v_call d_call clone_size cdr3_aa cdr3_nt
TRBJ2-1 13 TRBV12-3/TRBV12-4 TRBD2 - CASRGTSGGSLFF TGTGCCAGCAGGGGGACTAGCGGGGGGAGTTTGTTCTTC
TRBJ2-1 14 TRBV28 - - CASSFGRGVTEQFF TGTGCCAGCAGTTTCGGCAGGGGGGTCACAGAGCAGTTCTTC
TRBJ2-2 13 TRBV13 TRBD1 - CASSPWDSGELFF TGTGCCAGCAGCCCATGGGACAGCGGGGAGCTGTTTTTT
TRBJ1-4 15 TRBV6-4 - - CASSDPLTVNEKLFF TGTGCCAGCAGTGACCCCTTGACAGTAAATGAAAAACTGTTTTTT
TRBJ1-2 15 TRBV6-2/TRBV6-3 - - CASSYSGRVGYGYTF TGTGCCAGCAGTTACTCGGGCAGGGTCGGCTATGGCTACACCTTC
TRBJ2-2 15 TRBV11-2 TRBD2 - CASSLSGRGTGELFF TGTGCCAGCAGCTTATCCGGGAGGGGGACCGGGGAGCTGTTTTTT
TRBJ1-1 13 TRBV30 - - CAWSRGLQTEAFF TGTGCCTGGTCGAGAGGGTTACAGACTGAAGCTTTCTTT
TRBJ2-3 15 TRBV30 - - CAWSVRATMRDTQYF TGTGCCTGGAGTGTCCGGGCGACTATGCGGGATACGCAGTATTTT
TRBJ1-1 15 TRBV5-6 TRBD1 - CASSSGGSMNTEAFF TGTGCCAGCAGCTCAGGGGGCTCAATGAACACTGAAGCTTTCTTT
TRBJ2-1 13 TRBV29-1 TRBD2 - CSAGLAGVNEQFF TGCAGCGCTGGACTAGCGGGAGTCAATGAGCAGTTCTTC
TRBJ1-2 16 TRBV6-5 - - CASSYFLQGRGYGYTF TGTGCCAGCAGTTACTTTTTACAGGGCCGCGGATATGGCTACACCTTC
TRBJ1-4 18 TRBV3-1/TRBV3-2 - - CASSQDRLRPTTNEKLFF TGTGCCAGCAGCCAAGACCGCCTGCGTCCGACAACTAATGAAAAACTGTTTTTT
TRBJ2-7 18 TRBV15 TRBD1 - CATSRRPARTGLTYEQYF TGTGCCACCAGCAGGAGACCAGCTAGGACAGGGCTTACCTACGAGCAGTACTTC
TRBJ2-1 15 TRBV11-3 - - CASSSTTLGYNEQFF TGTGCCAGCAGCTCGACGACTCTTGGGTACAATGAGCAGTTCTTC
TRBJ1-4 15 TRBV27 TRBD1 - CASSTWTGIGEKLFF TGTGCCAGCAGTACCTGGACAGGGATCGGTGAAAAACTGTTTTTT
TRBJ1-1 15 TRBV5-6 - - CASSFPQGKNTEAFF TGTGCCAGCAGCTTTCCCCAGGGGAAGAACACTGAAGCTTTCTTT
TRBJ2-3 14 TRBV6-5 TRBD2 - CASSSPRGADTQYF TGTGCCAGCAGCTCCCCGCGGGGGGCAGATACGCAGTATTTT
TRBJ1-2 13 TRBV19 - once CASSRGTPYGYTF TGTGCCAGTAGTAGAGGGACTCCCTATGGCTACACCTTC
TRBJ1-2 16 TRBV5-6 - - CASSSPTWTEGGGYTF TGTGCCAGCAGCTCCCCTACCTGGACGGAGGGAGGAGGCTACACCTTC
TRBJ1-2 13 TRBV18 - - CASSSSDSYGYTF TGTGCCAGCTCAAGTTCGGACAGCTATGGCTACACCTTC
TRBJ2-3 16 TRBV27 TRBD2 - CASSLLVAGGPDTQYF TGTGCCAGCAGTTTATTGGTTGCGGGAGGGCCAGATACGCAGTATTTT
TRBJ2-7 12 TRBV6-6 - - CASSETDYEQYF TGTGCCAGCAGTGAGACAGATTACGAGCAGTACTTC
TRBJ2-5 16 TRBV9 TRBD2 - CASSLHRTSGGETQYF TGTGCCAGCAGCCTCCATCGGACTAGCGGGGGGGAGACCCAGTACTTC
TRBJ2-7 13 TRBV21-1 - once CASTGGIWYEQYF TGTGCCAGCACGGGGGGCATTTGGTACGAGCAGTACTTC
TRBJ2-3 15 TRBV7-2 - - CASTSAGAFTDTQYF TGTGCCAGCACCTCGGCGGGGGCTTTCACAGATACGCAGTATTTT
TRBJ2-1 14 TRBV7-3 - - CASSSGVAYNEQFF TGTGCCAGCAGCTCAGGGGTCGCCTACAATGAGCAGTTCTTC
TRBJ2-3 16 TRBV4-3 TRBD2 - CASSQPGLAGTDTQYF TGCGCCAGCAGCCAACCGGGACTAGCGGGCACAGATACGCAGTATTTT
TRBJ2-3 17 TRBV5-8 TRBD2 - CASSFARGTIDPDTQYF TGTGCCAGCAGCTTTGCCCGGGGGACTATTGATCCAGATACGCAGTATTTT